This T cell receptor beta chain was retrieved from a study of molecular identifiers for immune sequencing clone quantification. The study, taken as a whole, reports: Identical TCR molecules that share a barcode could lead to an underestimation of highly expanded clone sizes. Single-cell amounts of spiked Jurkat TCR RNA were reportedly detectable among approximately 970,000 naive cells.

Libraries from naive CD8 cells were generated from roughly 18,000 to 920,000 sorted cells (with 10%, 30% or 50% RNA). Based on a CD8+CD4-CCR7+CD45RA+ profile, naive CD8 T cells were sorted. TCRdb fed the PCR reads into MiXCR, producing one record per CDR3 protein. The data hold about 510,000 distinct CDR3 sequences, with around 21% observed a single time. In this sample, this clonotype turned up a few times. Its antigen remains unidentified. An end of the junction differs from the germline gene, which may be a read error. This CDR3 has 11 amino acids. The rearrangement links TRBV12-3 or TRBV12-4 to TRBJ2-7; D gene uncertain. The TCR was taken from a human donor in good health. Some libraries in this study had Jurkat cell RNA spiked in. Sample: naive CD8+ T cells from blood, with Jurkat cell RNA spiked in. Subset denoted: FACS-sorted CD8+CD4-CCR7+CD45RA+ naive T cells. The CDR3 spells CASSFGGDQDF. As DNA, the CDR3 is TGTGCCAGCAGTTTCGGTGGTGACCAGGATTTC.